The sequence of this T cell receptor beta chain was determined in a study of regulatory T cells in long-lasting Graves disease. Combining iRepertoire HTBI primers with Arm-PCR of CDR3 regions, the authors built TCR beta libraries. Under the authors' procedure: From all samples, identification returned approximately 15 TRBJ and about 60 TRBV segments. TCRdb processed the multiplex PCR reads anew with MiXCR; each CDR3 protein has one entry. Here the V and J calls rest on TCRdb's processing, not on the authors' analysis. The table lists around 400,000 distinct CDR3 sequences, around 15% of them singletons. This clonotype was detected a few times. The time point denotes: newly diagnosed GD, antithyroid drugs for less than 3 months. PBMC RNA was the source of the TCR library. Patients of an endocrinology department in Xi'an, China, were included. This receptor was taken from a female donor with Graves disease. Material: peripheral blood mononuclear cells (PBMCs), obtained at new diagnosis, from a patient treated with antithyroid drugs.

The CDR3 DNA reads TGTGCCAGTAGTGGCCGGGACAGGGGAGACTATGGCTACACCTTC. Protein product: CASSGRDRGDYGYTF. V usage is TRBV19 and J usage is TRBJ1-2, with 10 nucleotides matching TRBD1. The germline CDR1 and CDR2 sequences are LNHDA and SQIVND (reference sequence). The CDR3 loop spans 15 amino acids. V lost 5 bases and J lost 3; bases outside the gene matches: 6. The full variable domain, with the rest looked up from reference TRBV19 and TRBJ1-2, is DGGITQSPKYLFRKEGQNVTLSCEQNLNHDAMYWYRQDPGQGLRLIYYSQIVNDFQKGDIAEGYSVSREKKESFPLTVTSAQKNPTAFYLCASSGRDRGDYGYTFGSGTRLTVV.